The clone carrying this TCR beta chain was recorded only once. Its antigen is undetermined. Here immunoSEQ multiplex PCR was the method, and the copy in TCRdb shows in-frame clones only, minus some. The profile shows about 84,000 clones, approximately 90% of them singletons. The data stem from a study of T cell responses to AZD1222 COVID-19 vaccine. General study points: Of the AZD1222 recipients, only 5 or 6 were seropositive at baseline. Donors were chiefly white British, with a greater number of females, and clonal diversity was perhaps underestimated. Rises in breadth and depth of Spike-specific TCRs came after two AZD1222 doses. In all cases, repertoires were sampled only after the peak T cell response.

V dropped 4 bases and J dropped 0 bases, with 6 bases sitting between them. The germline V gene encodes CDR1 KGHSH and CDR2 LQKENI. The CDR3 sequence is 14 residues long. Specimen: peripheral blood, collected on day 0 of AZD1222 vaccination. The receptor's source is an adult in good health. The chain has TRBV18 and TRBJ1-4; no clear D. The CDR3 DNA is TGTGCCAGCTCACTTGGGGCAACTAATGAAAAACTGTTTTTT. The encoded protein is CASSLGATNEKLFF. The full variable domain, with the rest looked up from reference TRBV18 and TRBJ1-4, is NAGVMQNPRHLVRRRGQEARLRCSPMKGHSHVYWYRQLPEEGLKFMVYLQKENIIDESGMPKERFSAEFPKEGPSILRIQQVVRGDSAAYFCASSLGATNEKLFFGSGTQLSVL.